This TCR beta chain was obtained from a study of T cell responses to AZD1222 COVID-19 vaccine. Study-level results: Donors were mostly white British, more females; clonal diversity possibly underestimated. Close to half of all spike-specific TCRs reportedly target regions of the variants that are unmutated.

Profiled with immunoSEQ multiplex PCR; TCRdb holds only in-frame clones, not every one. The profile shows about 100,000 clones, 80% to 90% of them singletons. CDR3 length: 15 amino acids. CDR1 and CDR2 from the germline V gene are SGHKS and YYEKEE (reference sequence). V lost 1 base to trimming and J lost 2 bases, with 10 bases between them. Worth noting for this clone: Its antigen is unknown.

Sequenced here: peripheral blood, sampled 28 days after the second AZD1222 dose. The receptor was derived from an adult who received the AZD1222 COVID-19 vaccine. The J gene is TRBJ2-1, the V gene TRBV5-5; no clear D gene. In nucleotides, the CDR3 is TGTGCCAGCAGCTTGTCCGGCACAGCCTACAATGAGCAGTTCTTC. Translating it yields CASSLSGTAYNEQFF. The complete variable domain, with remaining parts taken from reference TRBV5-5 and TRBJ2-1, reads DAGVTQSPTHLIKTRGQQVTLRCSPISGHKSVSWYQQVLGQGPQFIFQYYEKEERGRGNFPDRFSARQFPNYSSELNVNALLLGDSALYLCASSLSGTAYNEQFFGPGTRLTVL.